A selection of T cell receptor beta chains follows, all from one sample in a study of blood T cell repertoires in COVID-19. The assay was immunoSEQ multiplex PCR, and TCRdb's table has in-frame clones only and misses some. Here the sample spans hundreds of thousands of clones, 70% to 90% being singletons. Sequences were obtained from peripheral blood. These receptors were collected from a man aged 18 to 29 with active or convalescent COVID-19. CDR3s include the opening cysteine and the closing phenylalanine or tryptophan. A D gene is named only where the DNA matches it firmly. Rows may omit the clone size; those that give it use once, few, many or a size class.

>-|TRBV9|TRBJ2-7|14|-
CASSVSRGAYEQYF
TGTGCCAGCAGCGTGAGCAGGGGGGCCTACGAGCAGTACTTC
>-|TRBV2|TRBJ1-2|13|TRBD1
CASSYRGSYGYTF
TGTGCCAGCAGTTACAGGGGGTCCTATGGCTACACCTTC
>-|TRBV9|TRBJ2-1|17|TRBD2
CASRPPGLAGGLDEQFF
TGTGCCAGCAGGCCTCCGGGACTAGCGGGGGGCCTGGATGAGCAGTTCTTC
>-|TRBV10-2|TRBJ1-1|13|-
CATRQTQDTEAFF
TGCGCCACGCGACAGACCCAGGACACTGAAGCTTTCTTT
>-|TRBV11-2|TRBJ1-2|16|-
CASSLGGRGYAEGYTF
TGTGCCAGCAGCTTAGGAGGCAGGGGCTACGCGGAGGGCTACACCTTC
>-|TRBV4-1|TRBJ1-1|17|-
CASSQDPQGTLNTEAFF
TGCGCCAGCAGCCAAGATCCCCAGGGAACTTTGAACACTGAAGCTTTCTTT
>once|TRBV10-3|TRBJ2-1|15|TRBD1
CAISAPGQGSNEQFF
TGTGCCATCAGTGCTCCGGGACAGGGATCCAATGAGCAGTTCTTC
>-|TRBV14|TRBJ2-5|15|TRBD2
CASSQDTSAQETQYF
TGTGCCAGCAGCCAAGATACTAGCGCCCAAGAGACCCAGTACTTC
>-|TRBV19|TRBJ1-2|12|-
CASSMHAGGYTF
TGTGCCAGTAGTATGCATGCCGGTGGCTACACCTTC
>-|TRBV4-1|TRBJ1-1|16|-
CASSQNVGRVNTEAFF
TGCGCCAGCAGCCAAAATGTCGGCAGGGTGAACACTGAAGCTTTCTTT
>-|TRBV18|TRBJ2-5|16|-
CASSPLLAENQETQYF
TGTGCCAGCTCACCACTTTTAGCGGAGAACCAAGAGACCCAGTACTTC
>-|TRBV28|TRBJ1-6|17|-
CASSSFSSTWYNSPLHF
TGTGCCAGCAGTTCTTTCTCGAGTACTTGGTATAATTCACCCCTCCACTTT
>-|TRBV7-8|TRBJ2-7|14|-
CASSRRVLQAEQYF
TGTGCCAGCAGCCGGAGGGTACTCCAGGCCGAGCAGTACTTC
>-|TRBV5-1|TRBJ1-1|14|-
CASSLDSRNTEAFF
TGCGCCAGCAGCTTGGATTCCAGGAACACTGAAGCTTTCTTT
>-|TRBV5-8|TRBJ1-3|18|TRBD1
CASSAGQGTFPSGNTIYF
TGTGCCAGCAGCGCGGGACAGGGGACCTTTCCCTCTGGAAACACCATATATTTT
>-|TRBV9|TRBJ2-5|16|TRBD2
CASSAGAGGLQETQYF
TGTGCCAGCAGCGCCGGAGCGGGGGGCCTACAAGAGACCCAGTACTTC
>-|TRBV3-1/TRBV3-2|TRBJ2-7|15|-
CASSQGTKTSYEQYF
TGTGCCAGCAGCCAAGGGACTAAGACTTCCTACGAGCAGTACTTC
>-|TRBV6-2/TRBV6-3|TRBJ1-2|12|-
CASSEGLYGYTF
TGTGCCAGCAGTGAGGGACTATATGGCTACACCTTC
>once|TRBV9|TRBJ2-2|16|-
CASSVVGGIQGGELFF
TGTGCCAGCAGCGTAGTTGGCGGGATCCAAGGCGGGGAGCTGTTTTTT
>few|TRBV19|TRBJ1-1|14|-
CASSILGSSTEAFF
TGTGCCAGTAGTATTTTGGGGAGTAGCACTGAAGCTTTCTTT
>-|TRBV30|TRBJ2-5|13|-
CAWSVQLKETQYF
TGTGCCTGGAGTGTACAACTAAAAGAGACCCAGTACTTC
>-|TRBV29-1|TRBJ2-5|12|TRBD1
CSFLRDRGTQYF
TGCAGCTTTCTCAGGGACAGGGGGACCCAGTACTTC
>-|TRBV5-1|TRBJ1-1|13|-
CASSLELFTEAFF
TGCGCCAGCAGCTTGGAACTATTCACTGAAGCTTTCTTT
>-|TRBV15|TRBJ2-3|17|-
CATSRGAHISYTDTQYF
TGTGCCACCAGCAGAGGGGCCCACATCTCTTACACAGATACGCAGTATTTT
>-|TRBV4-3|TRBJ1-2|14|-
CASSQETGSKGYTF
TGCGCCAGCAGCCAAGAAACCGGGAGTAAAGGCTACACCTTC
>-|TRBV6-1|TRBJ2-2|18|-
CASSEVGWGQGNSGELFF
TGTGCCAGCAGTGAAGTGGGTTGGGGGCAGGGGAACAGCGGGGAGCTGTTTTTT
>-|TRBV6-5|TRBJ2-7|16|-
CASSYSGRGITYEQYF
TGTGCCAGCAGTTACTCCGGCAGGGGTATAACTTACGAGCAGTACTTC
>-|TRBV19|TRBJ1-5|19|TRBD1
CASSISFTGQSHINQPQHF
TGTGCCAGTAGCATTTCTTTTACGGGACAGTCACATATCAATCAGCCCCAGCATTTT
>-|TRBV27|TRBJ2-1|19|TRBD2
CASSTGLAGGPNSYNEQFF
TGTGCCAGCAGTACCGGACTAGCGGGAGGGCCTAACTCCTACAATGAGCAGTTCTTC
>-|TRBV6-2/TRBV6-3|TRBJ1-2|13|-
CASSKRVGDGYTF
TGTGCCAGCAGTAAGAGGGTCGGAGATGGCTACACCTTC
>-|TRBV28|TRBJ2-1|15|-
CASSLVVGGRDEQFF
TGTGCCAGCAGTTTAGTGGTCGGGGGTAGGGATGAGCAGTTCTTC
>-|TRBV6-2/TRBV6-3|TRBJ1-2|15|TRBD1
CASSYAGQGVGGYTF
TGTGCCAGCAGTTACGCCGGACAGGGGGTCGGTGGCTACACCTTC
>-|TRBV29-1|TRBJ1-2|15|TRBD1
CSVDPGQADLGGYTF
TGCAGCGTTGACCCGGGACAGGCCGACTTGGGGGGCTACACCTTC
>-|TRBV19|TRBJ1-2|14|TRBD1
CASRPGQGTYGYTF
TGTGCCAGTAGACCGGGACAGGGGACCTATGGCTACACCTTC
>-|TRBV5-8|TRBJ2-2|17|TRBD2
CASSLVRGSLYTGELFF
TGTGCCAGCAGCTTGGTTCGCGGGAGTTTATACACCGGGGAGCTGTTTTTT
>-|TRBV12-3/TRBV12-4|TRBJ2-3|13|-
CASRASGGDTQYF
TGTGCCAGCAGAGCTTCAGGGGGGGATACGCAGTATTTT
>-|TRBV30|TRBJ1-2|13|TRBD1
CAWSRGLTDGYTF
TGTGCCTGGAGCAGGGGGCTTACGGATGGCTACACCTTC
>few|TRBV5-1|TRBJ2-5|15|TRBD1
CASSFSPGGQETQYF
TGCGCCAGCAGCTTCTCTCCAGGGGGCCAAGAGACCCAGTACTTC
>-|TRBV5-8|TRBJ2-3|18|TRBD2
CASRRGLAGGTSTDTQYF
TGTGCCAGCAGACGGGGACTAGCGGGGGGGACCAGCACAGATACGCAGTATTTT
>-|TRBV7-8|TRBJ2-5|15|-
CASSLEARVGETQYF
TGTGCCAGCAGCTTAGAAGCCAGGGTGGGAGAGACCCAGTACTTC
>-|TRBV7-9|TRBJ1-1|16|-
CASSPPTGRAQAWAFF
TGTGCCAGCAGCCCCCCCACAGGGAGGGCCCAAGCGTGGGCTTTCTTT
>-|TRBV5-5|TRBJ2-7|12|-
CASSLDRYEQYF
TGTGCCAGCAGCCTGGACAGATACGAGCAGTACTTC
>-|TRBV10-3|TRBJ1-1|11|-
CAIRSEGQAFF
TGTGCCATCAGATCCGAGGGTCAAGCTTTCTTT
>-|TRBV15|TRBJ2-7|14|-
CATSRDGVKYEQYF
TGTGCCACCAGCAGAGACGGGGTTAAATACGAGCAGTACTTC
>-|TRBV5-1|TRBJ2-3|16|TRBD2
CASSSISGSYRDTQYF
TGCGCCAGCAGCTCTATTAGCGGGAGCTACCGGGATACGCAGTATTTT
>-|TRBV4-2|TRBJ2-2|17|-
CASSQVQGGGFGGELFF
TGTGCCAGCAGCCAAGTACAGGGAGGGGGGTTCGGCGGGGAGCTGTTTTTT
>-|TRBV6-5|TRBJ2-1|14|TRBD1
CASSRRTGRNEQFF
TGTGCCAGCAGTCGCCGGACAGGCCGCAATGAGCAGTTCTTC
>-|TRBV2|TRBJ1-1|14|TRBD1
CASGPRQGAGEAFF
TGTGCCAGCGGTCCAAGACAGGGCGCAGGTGAAGCTTTCTTT
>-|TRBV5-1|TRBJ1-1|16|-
CASSSDSSTMNTEAFF
TGCGCCAGCAGTTCGGACAGCAGCACGATGAACACTGAAGCTTTCTTT
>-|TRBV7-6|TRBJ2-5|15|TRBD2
CASSLTSGSGQTQYF
TGTGCCAGCAGCTTGACTAGCGGGAGCGGGCAGACCCAGTACTTC
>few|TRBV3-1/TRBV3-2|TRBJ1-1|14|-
CASSPEFRNTEAFF
TGTGCCAGCAGCCCCGAATTTAGAAACACTGAAGCTTTCTTT
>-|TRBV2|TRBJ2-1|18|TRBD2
CASSPTPGLAGNYNEQFF
TGTGCCAGCAGCCCAACCCCGGGACTAGCGGGAAACTACAATGAGCAGTTCTTC
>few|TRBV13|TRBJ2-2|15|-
CASSSRGYITGELFF
TGTGCCAGCAGCTCTCGGGGGTATATCACCGGGGAGCTGTTTTTT
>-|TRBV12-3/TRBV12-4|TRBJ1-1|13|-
CASSLHQGREAFF
TGTGCCAGCAGTTTACATCAGGGCCGTGAAGCTTTCTTT
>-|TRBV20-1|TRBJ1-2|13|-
CSASLQGVRGYTF
TGCAGTGCTAGTCTTCAGGGTGTGAGAGGCTACACCTTC
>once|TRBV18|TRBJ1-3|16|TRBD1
CASSPQGASSGNTIYF
TGTGCCAGCTCACCACAGGGGGCGAGCTCTGGAAACACCATATATTTT
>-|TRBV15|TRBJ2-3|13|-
CATSRGATDTQYF
TGTGCCACCAGCAGAGGAGCTACAGATACGCAGTATTTT